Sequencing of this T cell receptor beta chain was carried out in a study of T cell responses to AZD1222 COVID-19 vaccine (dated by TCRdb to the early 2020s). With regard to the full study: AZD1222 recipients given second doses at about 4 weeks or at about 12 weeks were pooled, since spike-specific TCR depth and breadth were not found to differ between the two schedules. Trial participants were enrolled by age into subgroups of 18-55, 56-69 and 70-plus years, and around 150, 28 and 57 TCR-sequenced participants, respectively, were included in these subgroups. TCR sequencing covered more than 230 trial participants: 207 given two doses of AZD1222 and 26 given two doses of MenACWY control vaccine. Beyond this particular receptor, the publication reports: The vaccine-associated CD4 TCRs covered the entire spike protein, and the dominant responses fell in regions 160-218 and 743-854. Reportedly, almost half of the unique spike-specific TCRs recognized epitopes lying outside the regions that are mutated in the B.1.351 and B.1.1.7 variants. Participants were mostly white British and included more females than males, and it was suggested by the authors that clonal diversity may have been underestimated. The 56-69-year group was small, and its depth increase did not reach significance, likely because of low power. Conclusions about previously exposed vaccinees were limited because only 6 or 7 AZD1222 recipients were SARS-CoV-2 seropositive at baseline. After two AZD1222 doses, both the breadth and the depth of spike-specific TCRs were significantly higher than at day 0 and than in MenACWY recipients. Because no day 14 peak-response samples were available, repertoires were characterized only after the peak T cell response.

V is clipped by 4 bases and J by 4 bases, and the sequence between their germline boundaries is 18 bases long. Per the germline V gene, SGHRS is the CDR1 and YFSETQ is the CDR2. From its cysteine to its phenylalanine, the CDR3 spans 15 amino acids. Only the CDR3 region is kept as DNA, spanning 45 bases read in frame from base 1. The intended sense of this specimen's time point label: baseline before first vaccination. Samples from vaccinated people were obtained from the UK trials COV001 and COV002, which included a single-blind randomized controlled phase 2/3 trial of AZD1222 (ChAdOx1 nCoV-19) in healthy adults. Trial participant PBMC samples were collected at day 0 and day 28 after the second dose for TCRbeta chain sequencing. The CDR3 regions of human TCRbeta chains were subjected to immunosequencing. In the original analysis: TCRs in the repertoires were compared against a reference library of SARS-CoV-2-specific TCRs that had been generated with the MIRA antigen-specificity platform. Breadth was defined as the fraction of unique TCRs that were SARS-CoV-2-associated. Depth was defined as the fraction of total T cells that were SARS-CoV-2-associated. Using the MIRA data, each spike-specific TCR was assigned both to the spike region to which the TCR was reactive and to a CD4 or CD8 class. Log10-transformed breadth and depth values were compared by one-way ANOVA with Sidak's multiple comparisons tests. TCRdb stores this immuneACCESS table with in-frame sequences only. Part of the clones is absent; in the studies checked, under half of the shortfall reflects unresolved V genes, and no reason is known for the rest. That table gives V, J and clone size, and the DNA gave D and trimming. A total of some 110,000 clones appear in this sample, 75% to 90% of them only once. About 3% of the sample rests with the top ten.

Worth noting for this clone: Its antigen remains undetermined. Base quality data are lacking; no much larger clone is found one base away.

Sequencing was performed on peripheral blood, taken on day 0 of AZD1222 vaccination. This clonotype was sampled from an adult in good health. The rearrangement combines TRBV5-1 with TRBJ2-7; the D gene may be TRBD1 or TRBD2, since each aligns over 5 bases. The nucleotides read TGCGCCAGCAGCCATGGACCGGGACCCACATACGAGCAGTACTTC. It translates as CASSHGPGPTYEQYF.